Listed below are T cell receptor beta chains from one sample, sequenced in a study of blood T cells in healthy people across ages. TCRdb re-analysed the 5' RACE reads in MiXCR, keeping a single row per CDR3 protein. The repertoire holds hundreds of thousands of distinct CDR3 sequences, 40% to 55% seen once, with around 23% in the top ten. The source material was blood. These TCRs come from an elderly man in good health. The CDR3 runs from the conserved cysteine through the conserved F or W. D genes are given only for firm matches. The size of a clone is reported for some rows only, either as once, few or many, or as a class for expanded clones.

size	D	V	J	DNA	CDR3
once	TRBD2	TRBV4-1	TRBJ2-7	TGCGCCAGCAGCCAAGACTTCAGCGGGAGCGGGGCCTACGAGCAGTACTTC	CASSQDFSGSGAYEQYF
NA	TRBD2	TRBV6-2/TRBV6-3	TRBJ2-7	TGTGCCAGCAGTTACCCGAGCGGGGACCACTACGGGCAGTACTTC	CASSYPSGDHYGQYF
NA	NA	TRBV6-5	TRBJ2-3	TGTGCCAGCAGTTACGGGACGGGTGCGCAGTATTTT	CASSYGTGAQYF
few	TRBD2	TRBV4-1	TRBJ2-5	TGCGCCAGCAGCCAGGATACGACTAGCGGGAGTAAAGAGACCCAGTACTTC	CASSQDTTSGSKETQYF
NA	NA	TRBV4-1	TRBJ1-2	TGCGCCAGCAGCCAAGGTCCCCAGGGAGGGAACTATGGCTACACCTTC	CASSQGPQGGNYGYTF
few	TRBD2	TRBV2	TRBJ2-7	TGTGCCAGCAGTGTTCTAGCGGCCGGCCACGAGCAGTACTTC	CASSVLAAGHEQYF
NA	TRBD1	TRBV6-6	TRBJ2-2	TGTGCCAGCAGACTGGACAGGTCGATGAGCGGGGAGCTGTTTTTT	CASRLDRSMSGELFF
NA	NA	TRBV15	TRBJ1-2	TGTGCCACCAGCCAGGGATTTAACTATGGCTACACCTTC	CATSQGFNYGYTF
NA	NA	TRBV7-9	TRBJ2-1	TGTGCCAGCAGCAGGGGTTTCCCCTACAAGGAGCAGTTCTTC	CASSRGFPYKEQFF
NA	TRBD2	TRBV7-3	TRBJ2-3	TGTGCCAGCAGCTCCGGGACTAGCGGTTTTAGCACAGATACGCAGTATTTT	CASSSGTSGFSTDTQYF
NA	TRBD1	TRBV29-1	TRBJ2-4	TGCAGCGTTGGACAGGGGAATTACGACCAGTACTTC	CSVGQGNYDQYF
NA	NA	TRBV20-1	TRBJ2-1	TGCAGTGCTAGAGATTATGGCTCCACCTCTTCTTCTCCTAATGAGCAGTTCTTC	CSARDYGSTSSSPNEQFF
NA	TRBD1	TRBV12-5	TRBJ2-1	TGTGCTAGTGGTTCCGGACAGGCTGGTCTCAATGAGCAGTTCTTC	CASGSGQAGLNEQFF